These 8 T cell receptor beta chains were all obtained from the same sample, sequenced in a study of cytomegalovirus exposure and HLA in healthy donors. Researchers ran the PCR with 60 Vbeta and 13 Jbeta primers. Method: immunoSEQ multiplex PCR; TCRdb's copy keeps in-frame clones and lacks some. This table holds 95,000 to 150,000 clones, around 86% found once. Sequences were obtained from PBMCs. The receptor source for this set is a man aged 25 to 40 in good health and CMV-seronegative.

The V and J genes are TRBV6-1 and TRBJ2-7; weak D call: TRBD2 (7 bases). Looked up from germline, CDR1 is MNHNS and CDR2 is SASEGT. The CDR3 sequence is 15 residues long. The germline V and J ends were trimmed by 1 base and 4 bases, with 14 bases remaining between them. The CDR3 spells CASSEVGGGRYEQYF. The DNA for the CDR3 is TGTGCCAGCAGTGAAGTAGGCGGGGGCCGGTACGAGCAGTACTTC.

The rearrangement joins TRBV5-1 to TRBJ2-1; TRBD2 matches at 8 bases. The CDR3 totals 15 residues. Germline CDR1 SGHRS, CDR2 YFSETQ. The V gene end was trimmed by 0 bases and the J gene end by 8 bases; junction bases not matched to a gene: 7. As DNA, the CDR3 is TGCGCCAGCAGCTTGGGACTCGGGGGGGCACATGAGCAGTTCTTC. Translating gives CASSLGLGGAHEQFF.

The CDR3 DNA reads as TGTGCCAGCAGTGACTCAACGGGCTCTGGGGCCAACGTCCTGACTTTC. This sequence encodes CASSDSTGSGANVLTF. V and J are TRBV6-4 and TRBJ2-6, with D unresolved. Germline assignment: CDR1 MRHNA and CDR2 SNTAGT. The CDR3 contains 16 residues. Deletions cut 0 bases from V and 0 bases from J, with 6 bases between.

The CDR3 coding sequence is TGTGCCACCAGCAGGGGAGGGGAGACCCAGTACTTC. Protein product: CATSRGGETQYF. The chain links TRBV15 to TRBJ2-5; 7 nucleotides align to TRBD2. Germline CDR1 is LNHNV and CDR2 is YYDKDF (reference sequence). Germline trimming cut 3 bases from V and 5 bases from J; bases unmatched to any gene: 0. This CDR3 comprises 12 residues.

The chain has TRBV10-3 and TRBJ1-5, with 7 positions matching TRBD1. V shed 3 bases, J shed 1 base, and the junction held 3 bases outside the gene matches. CDR1 and CDR2 from the germline V gene are ENHRY and SYGVKD. CDR3 length: 15 amino acids. The CDR3 reads CAISDPTGSNQPQHF. The CDR3, as DNA: TGTGCCATCAGTGACCCGACAGGGAGCAATCAGCCCCAGCATTTT.

The rearrangement joins TRBV9 to TRBJ2-3; D not certain. Germline CDR1 is SGDLS and CDR2 is YYNGEE. Trimming pared 4 bases from V and 10 bases from J, leaving 13 bases between. This CDR3 comprises 12 residues. For the CDR3, the DNA is TGTGCCAGCAGCCCGGGTGGAGAGGCGCAGTATTTT. Translated: CASSPGGEAQYF.

The rearrangement links TRBV9 to TRBJ2-5, with 7 bases fitting TRBD2. This CDR3 spans 16 amino acids. CDR1 and CDR2 (germline): SGDLS, YYNGEE. Trimming removed 0 bases from V and 2 bases from J; junction bases left unmatched: 7. Here the CDR3 DNA reads TGTGCCAGCAGCGTAGGCCCTTCGGGGGGACAAGAGACCCAGTACTTC. It is translated as CASSVGPSGGQETQYF.

This clone was seen only a few times. The chain couples TRBV11-2 to TRBJ2-5, with a possible D match to TRBD1 (5 bases). Germline V gene data show CDR1 as SGHAT and CDR2 as FQNNGV. The CDR3 extends over 19 amino acids. The V end was cut by 0 bases, the J end by 4 bases, with 24 bases between. The CDR3, as DNA: TGTGCCAGCAGCTTAGAACTTCGGACAACCCTCACTCGGCCAGAGACCCAGTACTTC. Protein: CASSLELRTTLTRPETQYF.